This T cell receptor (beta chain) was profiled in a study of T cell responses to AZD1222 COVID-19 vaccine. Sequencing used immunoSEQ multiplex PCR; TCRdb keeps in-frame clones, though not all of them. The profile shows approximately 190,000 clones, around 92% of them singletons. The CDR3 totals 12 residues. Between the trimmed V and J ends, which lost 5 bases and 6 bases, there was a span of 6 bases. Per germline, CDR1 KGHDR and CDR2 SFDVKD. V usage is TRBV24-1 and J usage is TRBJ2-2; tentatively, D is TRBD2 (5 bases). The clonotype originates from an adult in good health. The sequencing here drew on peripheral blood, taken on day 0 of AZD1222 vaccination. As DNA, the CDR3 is TGTGCCACCAGTGGAGGGCCCGGGGAGCTGTTTTTT. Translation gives CATSGGPGELFF.